This T cell receptor (beta chain) was sequenced in a study of T cells in Graves' hyperthyroidism and ophthalmopathy (dated by TCRdb to about 2019). Background on the whole study: Peripheral blood was collected at initial diagnosis, before any treatment. TCR V-J signatures able to tell the groups apart were searched for in a discovery cohort of 90 to 100 patients, of whom around 43 had Graves' ophthalmopathy and some 60 had stable Graves' hyperthyroidism. Prospective prediction of ophthalmopathy was tested in an independent validation cohort consisting of 18 hyperthyroidism patients and around 16 patients who later progressed to ophthalmopathy. The 75 to 100 discovery patients were randomly split 7:3 into training and test sets. The study also compared thyroid tissue and blood T-cell repertoires from a handful of Graves' hyperthyroidism patients. After blood sampling, hyperthyroidism patients were treated with methimazole at a starting dose of 30 mg daily, and ophthalmopathy patients were treated with high-dose intravenous methylprednisolone. The paper reports TCR Vbeta CDR3 sequencing of 140 or so peripheral blood samples: around 41 ophthalmopathy, 70 to 85 hyperthyroidism and some 17 progressor patients. Results and caveats for the whole study, not just this receptor: No statistical method was used to set the sample size in advance, and investigators knew the group allocation. In validation, the model predicted progression to ophthalmopathy with around 71% sensitivity and approximately 72% specificity, a median of around 6.6 months before onset. A model built on a 13 V-J signature distinguished ophthalmopathy from stable hyperthyroidism, reaching about 88% sensitivity and around 81% specificity in cross-validation and 80%/75% in testing. Blood samples also contained most of the expanded thyroid clonotypes (frequency above 0.001), which suggests that blood repertoires may reflect thyroid immune responses.

From the cysteine through the phenylalanine, the CDR3 covers 14 amino acids. Here the CDR3 DNA is all that survives: 42 bases in frame from base 1. The germline V gene (reference sequence) yields DFQATT for CDR1 and SNEGSKA for CDR2. Trimming removed 2 bases from V and 8 bases from J, leaving 15 bases between the germline ends. Amplification of TCR beta CDR3 regions was carried out from RNA transcripts. For the first round of RT-PCR on the TCR CDR3, the HTBI primer set was used together with the Qiagen OneStep RT-PCR kit. Libraries were constructed in a second round of multiplex PCR, after which size selection and purification were performed. Libraries were sequenced paired-end with 100 bp reads on an Illumina HiSeq2000. Under the source paper's analysis protocol: SOAPnuke was used to process the raw data, with reads discarded if the reads contained adapters or uncalled bases, had a mean Phred below 15, or lacked an exact constant-primer or identifier match. High-quality paired reads were merged using COPE v1.2.5, and each unique nucleotide sequence was defined as a clonotype. Clonotypes were aligned to IMGT TRBV, TRBD and TRBJ reference segments using MiTCR v1.1. Analysis was restricted to V-J combinations with a frequency above 0.0001, which covered about 99% of repertoires. The TCS score was defined as F50 (clonal expansion) divided by E x V (chaos), with BLOSUM62-based TCRdist calculated between CDR3 peptides within each V-J. Welch's t-statistics and random forest reduced roughly 540 V-J features to around 14, which were used in a naive Bayes classifier (R e1071). The Morisita-Horn index was used to measure how similar the thyroid and blood repertoires were. The raw public reads went through TCRdb reprocessing: fastp at Q25, MiXCR clone calling, in-frame beta chains kept. Merged by CDR3 protein, the rows form single entries marked with the most common genes and DNA. The authors' filters were not applied to this entry. For this sample there are approximately 870,000 distinct CDR3 sequences; 35% to 40% appear just once. The ten largest clones add up to approximately 8.7% of the sample.

A patient counted as having stable Graves' hyperthyroidism if no progression to ophthalmopathy occurred over 18 months of follow-up. The hyperthyroidism patients were between 18 and 65 years old and newly diagnosed, with a disease duration of less than 2 months. Patients with uncontrolled infections, other autoimmune diseases, pregnancy or lactation were excluded. Clinical symptoms, serum thyroxine and TRAb, thyroid ultrasound, and orbital computed tomography formed the basis for the diagnoses. Ficoll-Paque density gradient centrifugation was used to isolate PBMCs from around 10 ml of fresh peripheral blood. Total RNA was extracted with Trizol reagent, and quality was checked on an Agilent 2100 Bioanalyzer. This clonotype has a count of ten or more. Its specific antigen is unknown. Nothing much larger sits one base from this clone, and base qualities are not available.

The source material was blood. This TCR came from a man younger than 30 with Graves' hyperthyroidism. The receptor chain draws on TRBV20-1 and TRBJ1-4; the best D guess is TRBD1, with 5 bases matching. The DNA sequence is TGCAGTGCTAGAAACGGGGCAGAGCGGGAAAAACTGTTTTTT. It specifies CSARNGAEREKLFF.